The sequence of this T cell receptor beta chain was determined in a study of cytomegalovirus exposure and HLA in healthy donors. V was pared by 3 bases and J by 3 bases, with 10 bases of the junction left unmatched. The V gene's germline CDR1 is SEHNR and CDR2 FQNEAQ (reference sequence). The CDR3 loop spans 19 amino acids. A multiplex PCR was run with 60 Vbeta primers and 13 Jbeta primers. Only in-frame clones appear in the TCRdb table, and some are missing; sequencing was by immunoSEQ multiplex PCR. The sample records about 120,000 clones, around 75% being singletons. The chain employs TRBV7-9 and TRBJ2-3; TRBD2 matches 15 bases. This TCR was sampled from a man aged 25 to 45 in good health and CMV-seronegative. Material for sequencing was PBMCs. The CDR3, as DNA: TGTGCCAGCAGCTTCCAGGGACTAGCGGGGGGACCGCAAACAGATACGCAGTATTTT. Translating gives CASSFQGLAGGPQTDTQYF.